This T cell receptor (beta chain) was sequenced for a study of shared clonotypes between healthy human individuals. Here immunoSEQ multiplex PCR was the method, and the copy in TCRdb shows in-frame clones only, minus some. This table has approximately 2.5 million clones, 90% to 95% appearing once. Trimming left V 7 bases short and J 4 bases short, with 17 bases between. The CDR3 loop spans 15 amino acids. Germline CDR1 and CDR2: SNHLY and FYNNEI. The receptor's source is a man aged 18 to 30 in good health. The chain combines TRBV2 with TRBJ1-5; D remains ambiguous. The sample was naive CD4+ T cells sorted from blood. Subset defined: CD45RA+ positively selected. The CDR3 DNA is TGTGCCAGCACCGCCACGACGGAGGGAAATCAGCCCCAGCATTTT. Its protein is CASTATTEGNQPQHF.